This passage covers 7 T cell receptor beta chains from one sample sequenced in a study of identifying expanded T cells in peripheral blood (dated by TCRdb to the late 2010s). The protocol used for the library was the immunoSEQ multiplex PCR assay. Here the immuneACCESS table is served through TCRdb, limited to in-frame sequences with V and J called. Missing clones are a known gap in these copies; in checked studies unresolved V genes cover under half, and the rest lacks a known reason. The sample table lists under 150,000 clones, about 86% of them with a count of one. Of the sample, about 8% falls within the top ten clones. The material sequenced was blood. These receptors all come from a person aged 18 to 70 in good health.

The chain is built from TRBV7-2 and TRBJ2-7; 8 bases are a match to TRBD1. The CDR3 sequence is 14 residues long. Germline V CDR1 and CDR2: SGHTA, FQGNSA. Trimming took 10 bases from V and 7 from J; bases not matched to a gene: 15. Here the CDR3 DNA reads TGTGCCAACGGATCAAGGACAGGGTCTCAGGAGCAGTACTTC. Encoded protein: CANGSRTGSQEQYF.

The CDR3 spells CASSHHPGGLDYGYTF. The DNA of the CDR3 is TGTGCCAGCAGCCATCATCCCGGGGGACTAGACTATGGCTACACCTTC. The chain employs TRBV27 and TRBJ1-2; D might be TRBD1 (5 bases). Germline V gene sequence: CDR1 MNHEY, CDR2 SMNVEV (reference sequence). The CDR3 extends over 16 amino acids. Trimming took off 6 bases at V and 3 bases at J, with 20 bases between the two ends.

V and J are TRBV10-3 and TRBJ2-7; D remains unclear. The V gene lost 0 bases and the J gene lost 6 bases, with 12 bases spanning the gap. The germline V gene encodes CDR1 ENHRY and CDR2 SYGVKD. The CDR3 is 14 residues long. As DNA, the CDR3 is TGTGCCATCAGTGAGTCCTCGGTCTGGGTCGAGCAGTACTTC. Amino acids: CAISESSVWVEQYF.

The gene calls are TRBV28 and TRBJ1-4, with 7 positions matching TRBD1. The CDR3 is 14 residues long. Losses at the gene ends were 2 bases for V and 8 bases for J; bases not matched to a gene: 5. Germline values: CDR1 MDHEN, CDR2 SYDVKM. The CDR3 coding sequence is TGTGCCAGCAGTTTAGGGACAGTCCAGGAAAAACTGTTTTTT. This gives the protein CASSLGTVQEKLFF.

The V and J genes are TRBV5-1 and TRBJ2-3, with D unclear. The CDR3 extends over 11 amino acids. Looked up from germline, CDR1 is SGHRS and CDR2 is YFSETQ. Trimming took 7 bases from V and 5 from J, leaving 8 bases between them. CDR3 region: CASGRLDTQYF. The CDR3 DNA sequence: TGCGCCAGCGGGCGACTAGATACGCAGTATTTT.

The CDR3 bases are TGTGCCAGCAGTTACCGGGACGGGCCTAATTCACCCCTCCACTTT. This sequence encodes CASSYRDGPNSPLHF. V and J are TRBV6-6 and TRBJ1-6, with D possibly TRBD1 on 5 matching bases. V lost 2 bases and J 6 bases, leaving 11 bases between the germline ends. The CDR3 extends over 15 amino acids. From germline, CDR1 is MNHNY and CDR2 SVGAGI (reference sequence).

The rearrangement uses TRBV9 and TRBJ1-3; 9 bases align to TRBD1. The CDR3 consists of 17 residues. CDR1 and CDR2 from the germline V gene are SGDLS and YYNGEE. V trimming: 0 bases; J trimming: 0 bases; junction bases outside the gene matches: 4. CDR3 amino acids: CASSVGLTGGSGNTIYF. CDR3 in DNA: TGTGCCAGCAGCGTAGGACTGACAGGGGGCTCTGGAAACACCATATATTTT.